Following are 10 T cell receptor beta chains from one sample sequenced in a study of blood T cells in healthy people across ages. A second PCR of roughly 7 to 11 cycles used a sample-barcoded 5' primer and a J-beta primer mix. From the 5' RACE reads, TCRdb called clonotypes with MiXCR, one entry per CDR3 protein. Found here are about 1.5 million distinct CDR3 sequences, about 42% of them singletons; the top ten hold 4%. The sequenced sample was blood. These receptors were obtained from a woman between 18 and 29 years old in good health.

The chain recombines TRBV9 with TRBJ2-1, with TRBD2 matching 7 bases. Germline V CDR1 and CDR2: SGDLS, YYNGEE. The V segment lost 4 bases and the J segment 5 bases; nucleotides outside the gene matches: 12. CDR3 length: 16 residues. CDR3 amino acids: CASSSRDGRSNNEQFF. The CDR3 region has the DNA TGTGCCAGCAGCTCAAGGGACGGGAGGTCGAACAATGAGCAGTTCTTC. Complete variable domain (other parts from reference TRBV9 and TRBJ2-1): DSGVTQTPKHLITATGQRVTLRCSPRSGDLSVYWYQQSLDQGLQFLIQYYNGEERAKGNILERFSAQQFPDLHSELNLSSLELGDSALYFCASSSRDGRSNNEQFFGPGTRLTVL.

Many counts were recorded for this clonotype. The chain recombines TRBV6-5 with TRBJ2-7; D not certain. The V gene lost 2 bases and the J gene lost 6 bases, with 8 bases spanning the gap. Germline values: CDR1 MNHEY, CDR2 SVGAGI. The CDR3 totals 12 residues. CDR3 in DNA: TGTGCCAGCAGTTACCTGAATGGCGAGCAGTACTTC. It yields the protein CASSYLNGEQYF.

The chain combines TRBV2 with TRBJ1-2; TRBD1 aligns across 7 bases. CDR1 is SNHLY and CDR2 is FYNNEI in the germline V gene. V lost 3 bases and J lost 4; bases outside the gene matches: 5. The CDR3 covers 14 residues. The chain's CDR3 is CASSDEQGFYGYTF. CDR3 nucleotide sequence: TGTGCCAGCAGTGATGAACAGGGGTTCTATGGCTACACCTTC.

The V call is TRBV3-1, the J call TRBJ2-5; D gene ambiguous. The ends were cut back, 1 base at V and 11 bases at J, with 17 bases in the middle. CDR1 is LGHDT, CDR2 YNNKEL, per germline (reference sequence). The CDR3 loop spans 14 amino acids. Written as DNA, the CDR3 is TGTGCCAGCAGCCAAGGTGCCAGTCCGGATGAGCAGTACTTC. It specifies CASSQGASPDEQYF.

As regards this clonotype: A much bigger clone sits one base away, suggesting this may be a read error. This chain links TRBV3-1 with TRBJ2-5, with TRBD1 matching over 9 bases. J was trimmed by 11 bases and V by 3 bases; bases with no gene match: 13. The CDR3 length is 15 residues. CDR1 LGHDT and CDR2 YNNKEL come from the germline V gene (reference sequence). CDR3 sequence (DNA): TGTGCCAGCAGCCACCTGGGACAGGGTGACAATGAGCAGTACTTC. It codes for CASSHLGQGDNEQYF.

The V gene is TRBV12-3 or TRBV12-4, the J gene TRBJ2-5, with a weak D call TRBD2 (5 bases). The CDR3 is 12 amino acids. Trimming removed 6 bases at V and 9 bases at J, with 14 bases between. The DNA of the CDR3 is TGTGCCAGCAGAGAGGGTCCCCGGGCCCAGTACTTC. It codes for CASREGPRAQYF.

The chain carries TRBV28 and TRBJ1-2; the D gene is possibly TRBD1 (6 bases). V was shortened by 5 bases and J by 1 base, with 11 bases between the two germline ends. The V gene's germline CDR1 is MDHEN and CDR2 SYDVKM. This CDR3 has 14 residues. CDR3 residues: CASSQQGYNYGYTF. DNA of the CDR3: TGTGCCAGCAGTCAACAGGGTTATAACTATGGCTACACCTTC.

The chain joins TRBV30 to TRBJ1-2; 10 bases are a match to TRBD1. The length of the CDR3 is 13 residues. In germline, CDR1 is GTSNPN, CDR2 SVGIG (reference sequence). The V segment lost 6 bases and the J segment 4 bases; nucleotides outside the gene matches: 5. The CDR3 is CACPDRGFYGYTF. The CDR3 coding sequence is TGTGCCTGCCCGGACAGGGGGTTCTATGGCTACACCTTC.

V gene TRBV14 combines with J gene TRBJ2-7; the D gene is possibly TRBD1 (5 bases). The CDR3 is made up of 12 amino acids. Germline lookup yields CDR1 SGHDN and CDR2 FVKESK. V gave up 0 bases and J gave up 10 bases, with 10 bases separating them. The CDR3 spells CASSQEGRVQYF. The CDR3 DNA reads TGTGCCAGCAGCCAAGAAGGCAGGGTACAGTACTTC.

V and J are TRBV7-2 and TRBJ2-1; 12 nucleotides match TRBD2. V lost 5 bases, J lost 8 bases, and 16 bases stayed unmatched. This CDR3 contains 18 residues. Germline V CDR1 and CDR2: SGHTA, FQGNSA. CDR3 sequence: CASSRKISASGGADEQFF. The DNA of the CDR3 is TGTGCCAGCAGCCGGAAAATCAGCGCTAGCGGGGGGGCTGATGAGCAGTTCTTC.